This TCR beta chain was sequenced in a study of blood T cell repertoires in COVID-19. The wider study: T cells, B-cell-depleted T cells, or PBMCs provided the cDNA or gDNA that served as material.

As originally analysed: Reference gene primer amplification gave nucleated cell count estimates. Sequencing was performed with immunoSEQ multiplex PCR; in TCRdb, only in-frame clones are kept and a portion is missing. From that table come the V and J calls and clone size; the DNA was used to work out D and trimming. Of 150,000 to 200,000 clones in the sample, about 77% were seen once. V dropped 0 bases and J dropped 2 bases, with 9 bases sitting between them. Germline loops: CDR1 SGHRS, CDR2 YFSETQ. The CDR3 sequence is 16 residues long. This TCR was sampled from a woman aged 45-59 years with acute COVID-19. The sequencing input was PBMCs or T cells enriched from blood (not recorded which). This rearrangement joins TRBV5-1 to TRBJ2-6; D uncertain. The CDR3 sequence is CASSLAGSAGANVLTF. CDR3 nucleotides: TGCGCCAGCAGCTTGGCCGGGTCCGCTGGGGCCAACGTCCTGACTTTC. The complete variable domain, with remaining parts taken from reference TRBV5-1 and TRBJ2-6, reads KAGVTQTPRYLIKTRGQQVTLSCSPISGHRSVSWYQQTPGQGLQFLFEYFSETQRNKGNFPGRFSGRQFSNSRSEMNVSTLELGDSALYLCASSLAGSAGANVLTFGAGSRLTVL.